This T cell receptor beta chain was captured by sequencing in a study of T cell repertoires in cytomegalovirus infection (dated by TCRdb to between 2018 and 2020). As for the study more broadly: Peptide stimulations targeted recently identified HLA-C-restricted CMV epitopes, whose presentation resists viral immunomodulation, together with well-studied HLA-B-restricted epitopes. Donor HLA type was relevant to the analysis, as public TCR beta signatures indicated carriage of CMV infection together with the matching HLA type.

The reads were generated on an Illumina HiSeq 1500. Using fastp at Q25 and MiXCR, TCRdb reprocessed the public reads and kept productive beta chains. Rows merge per CDR3 protein into single entries with the most common DNA and genes. Counted in this sample were 700,000 to 850,000 distinct CDR3 sequences; around a third of them appeared once. The ten largest clonotypes hold 9.5% to 15% of the sample. V and J lose 2 bases and 5 bases, and a span of 12 bases separates them. CDR1 and CDR2 are drawn from the germline V gene: SGHVS, FQNEAQ. The CDR3 contains 14 residues, cysteine and phenylalanine counted. Of all the DNA, just the CDR3 is kept, 42 bases in frame from base 1. In the case of this clonotype: Its binding antigen is unknown. No quality values exist for individual bases; no much larger clone is one base distant.

The sample's treatment or condition, from its label and the paper: in vitro stimulation with specific CMV peptide epitopes to enrich CMV-specific T cells. The paper as a whole reports these results and caveats: The ex vivo response was dominated by HLA-C-restricted CMV-specific TCR beta clonotypes, and the single most frequent clonotype in two of eight donors was supplied by these HLA-C-restricted clonotypes. In both this cohort and an independent roughly 400-donor cohort, the cumulative frequency of public TCR beta family members distinguished carriers of CMV infection plus the relevant HLA type.

Recombination linked TRBV7-8 to TRBJ2-5; the D gene is perhaps TRBD2, on 7 matching bases. The clonotype was recovered from a human donor in good health (CMV status not recorded). Some clones in this sample may be carry-over from other donors' samples. Sequenced here: cultured CD8+ T cells from PBMCs, sampled from culture after CMV antigen stimulation. The CDR3 sequence is CASSLIGGAETQYF. The DNA sequence is as follows: TGTGCCAGCAGCTTAATAGGGGGGGCGGAGACCCAGTACTTC.